Presented here are 25 T cell receptor beta chains from one specimen sequenced in a study of identifying expanded T cells in peripheral blood. The method was immunoSEQ multiplex PCR; TCRdb's version includes in-frame clones alone and lacks a portion of them. The sample comprises about 78,000 clones, 84% of which are singletons, and 18% rests with the top ten. The material sequenced was blood. These TCRs come from a person aged 18 to 70 in good health.

The rearrangement uses TRBV2 and TRBJ2-5; a possible D gene is TRBD1 (6 bases). Trimming took off 10 bases at V and 5 bases at J, with 17 bases between the two ends. Germline assignment: CDR1 SNHLY and CDR2 FYNNEI. This CDR3 spans 13 amino acids. CDR3: CAIQKDSKETQYF. CDR3 DNA: TGTGCCATCCAAAAGGACAGCAAGGAGACCCAGTACTTC. The complete variable domain, with remaining parts taken from reference TRBV2 and TRBJ2-5, reads EPEVTQTPSHQVTQMGQEVILRCVPISNHLYFYWYRQILGQKVEFLVSFYNNEISEKSEIFDDQFSVERPDGSNFTLKIRSTKLEDSAMYFCAIQKDSKETQYFGPGTRLLVL.

The rearrangement uses TRBV19 and TRBJ1-5; D is ambiguous. The CDR3 covers 13 residues. Germline CDR1 LNHDA, CDR2 SQIVND (reference sequence). Trimming took off 0 bases at V and 9 bases at J, with 9 bases between the two ends. CDR3 nucleotide sequence: TGTGCCAGTAGTATAGATCGGCGGGGGCCCCAGCATTTT. Amino acid sequence: CASSIDRRGPQHF.

The sample holds one count of this clone. The chain couples TRBV6-5 to TRBJ1-5; D uncertain. V was pared by 2 bases and J by 8 bases, with 7 bases between. The CDR3 contains 12 residues. The germline V gene encodes CDR1 MNHEY and CDR2 SVGAGI. Written as DNA, the CDR3 is TGTGCCAGCAGTTACCCAGAGGAGCCCCAGCATTTT. Translating gives CASSYPEEPQHF.

The chain links TRBV7-2 to TRBJ1-5; D is undetermined. V was clipped by 0 bases and J by 3 bases, with 3 bases between them. The CDR3 extends over 13 amino acids. Germline V gives CDR1 SGHTA, CDR2 FQGNSA. CDR3 protein: CASSLALNQPQHF. Written as DNA, the CDR3 is TGTGCCAGCAGCTTAGCGCTCAATCAGCCCCAGCATTTT.

This chain links TRBV6-5 with TRBJ2-5; the D is unclear. The J call may be in error: the DNA end matches TRBJ2-7 better. Germline V gives CDR1 MNHEY, CDR2 SVGAGI. The CDR3 loop spans 14 amino acids. CDR3 sequence reads: CASRPNTISYEQYF. Here the CDR3 DNA reads TGTGCCAGCAGGCCCAACACTATTTCCTACGAGCAGTACTTC.

The CDR3 DNA reads as TGTGCCAGCAGTGGGGAGGGTAGGACAGATACGCAGTATTTT. Translating it yields CASSGEGRTDTQYF. The V call is TRBV2, the J call TRBJ2-3, with TRBD2 matching over 7 bases. The V and J ends lost 4 bases and 3 bases, in that order; junction bases with no gene match: 4. Germline V gives CDR1 SNHLY, CDR2 FYNNEI. The CDR3 is 14 residues long.

Concerning this clone: The junction and the germline gene differ at one end; a read error may be behind it. This sequence joins TRBV7-7 and TRBJ2-5, with TRBD1 matching over 10 bases. The better agreement between TRBJ2-7 and the DNA end casts doubt on the J call. Germline loops: CDR1 SSHAT, CDR2 FNYEAQ (reference sequence). The CDR3 consists of 13 residues. The CDR3 bases are TGTGCTAGCAGCCGGGACAGGGGCGGCGAGCAGTACTTC. Its translation: CASSRDRGGEQYF.

The rearrangement uses TRBV7-9 and TRBJ2-2; TRBD1 matches 9 bases. Losses at the gene ends were 5 bases for V and 4 bases for J; bases not matched to a gene: 11. The CDR3 has 17 amino acids. CDR1 and CDR2 from the germline V gene are SEHNR and FQNEAQ (reference sequence). The CDR3 loop reads CASSTPRQGEVTGELFF. The DNA for the CDR3 is TGTGCCAGCAGCACCCCACGACAGGGGGAGGTCACCGGGGAGCTGTTTTTT.

This chain links TRBV7-9 with TRBJ1-1; 8 bases map to TRBD1. Germline V gene lookup returns CDR1 SEHNR and CDR2 FQNEAQ (reference sequence). The CDR3 totals 14 residues. With 3 bases clipped from V and 4 bases from J, the junction kept 4 bases outside the gene matches. The CDR3 DNA reads TGTGCCAGCAGCTTTCAGGGGGCCGGCACTGAAGCTTTCTTT. Its protein product is CASSFQGAGTEAFF.

Remarks on this clone: It is likely a read error: a sequence one base away is far more abundant. The same CDR3 arises from other DNA sequences in this sample as well. The V call is TRBV4-1, the J call TRBJ1-5; 7 nucleotides align to TRBD1. The CDR3 loop spans 16 amino acids. The germline gives CDR1 MGHRA, CDR2 YSYEKL. V dropped 0 bases and J dropped 5; count of bases not matched to a gene: 7. The CDR3, as DNA: TGCGCCAGCAGCCAAGACAGGGACAGCTCCTATCAGCCCCAGCATTTT. Protein: CASSQDRDSSYQPQHF.

There are a few counts of this clone. V gene TRBV19 combines with J gene TRBJ2-7, with 10 bases identical to TRBD1. Germline values: CDR1 LNHDA, CDR2 SQIVND (reference sequence). The CDR3 has 16 amino acids. V lost 4 bases, J lost 2 bases, and 8 bases stayed unmatched. CDR3 residues: CASSNPGTGDAYEQYF. CDR3 in DNA: TGTGCCAGTAGTAACCCCGGGACAGGGGACGCCTACGAGCAGTACTTC.

The sample holds one count of this clone. The CDR3 DNA reads as TGTGCCAGTAGTATAAATAGGGCTGTAGACGAGGCCAAAAACATTCAGTACTTC. Translated: CASSINRAVDEAKNIQYF. The J gene is TRBJ2-4, the V gene TRBV19; D gene uncertain. V was shortened by 2 bases and J by 1 base, with 18 bases between the two germline ends. This CDR3 contains 18 residues. CDR1 and CDR2 from the germline V gene are LNHDA and SQIVND (reference sequence).

The chain joins TRBV19 to TRBJ2-7; 10 nucleotides align to TRBD2. The germline CDR1 and CDR2 sequences are LNHDA and SQIVND (reference sequence). V dropped 0 bases and J dropped 3; count of bases not matched to a gene: 11. The CDR3 extends over 18 amino acids. The CDR3 sequence is CASSIDPQLAGKDYEQYF. In DNA form, the CDR3 reads TGTGCCAGTAGTATAGATCCCCAACTAGCGGGGAAAGACTACGAGCAGTACTTC.

This chain uses TRBV4-2 with TRBJ2-2; 7 bases are shared with TRBD2. CDR3 size: 16 residues. The germline CDR1 and CDR2 sequences are LGHNA and YNFKEQ. V shed 4 bases, J shed 4 bases, and the junction held 9 bases outside the gene matches. This CDR3 reads CASSPRTSVVTGELFF. CDR3 in DNA: TGTGCCAGCAGCCCCCGTACTAGCGTGGTCACCGGGGAGCTGTTTTTT.

The chain uses TRBV28 and TRBJ2-7; D call uncertain. The CDR3 length is 16 residues. The V gene lost 6 bases and the J gene lost 3 bases, with 21 bases spanning the gap. Germline assignment: CDR1 MDHEN and CDR2 SYDVKM. CDR3 nucleotide sequence: TGTGCCAGCAGCCTCTTCCCTCAAGGCGCCGACTACGAGCAGTACTTC. It specifies CASSLFPQGADYEQYF.

The chain recombines TRBV7-2 with TRBJ2-1; D could derive from TRBD1 or TRBD2 (6 bases each). Germline V lookup: CDR1 SGHTA, CDR2 FQGNSA. V lost 2 bases and J 6 bases, leaving 8 bases between the germline ends. This CDR3 has 13 residues. CDR3 region: CASSLRGANEQFF. As DNA, the CDR3 is TGTGCCAGCAGCTTAAGGGGGGCCAATGAGCAGTTCTTC.

The chain is built from TRBV9 and TRBJ2-3, with 8 bases matching TRBD2. The germline CDR1 and CDR2 sequences are SGDLS and YYNGEE. The CDR3 totals 16 residues. V lost 2 bases and J lost 1; bases outside the gene matches: 6. Here the CDR3 reads CASSVARGGRTDTQYF. The CDR3 DNA reads TGTGCCAGCAGCGTTGCTCGGGGGGGTCGCACAGATACGCAGTATTTT.

The chain couples TRBV4-1 to TRBJ2-1, with 11 bases matching TRBD2. V shed 4 bases, J shed 2 bases, and the junction held 4 bases outside the gene matches. The CDR3 consists of 16 residues. The germline V gene has CDR1 MGHRA and CDR2 YSYEKL. CDR3 sequence: CASSRPTSGAYNEQFF. DNA for the CDR3: TGCGCCAGCAGCCGACCGACTAGCGGGGCCTACAATGAGCAGTTCTTC.

The chain employs TRBV7-6 and TRBJ2-1, with TRBD1 matching over 7 bases. Trimming took 0 bases from V and 7 from J; bases not matched to a gene: 9. CDR3 size: 16 residues. CDR1 is SGHVS and CDR2 is FNYEAQ in the germline V gene. The CDR3 nucleotides read TGTGCCAGCAGCTTAGCAGGGACAGAGATTATTAATGAGCAGTTCTTC. Its protein is CASSLAGTEIINEQFF. Using reference TRBV7-6 and TRBJ2-1 for the parts outside the CDR3, the full variable domain is GAGVSQSPRYKVTKRGQDVALRCDPISGHVSLYWYRQALGQGPEFLTYFNYEAQQDKSGLPNDRFSAERPEGSISTLTIQRTEQRDSAMYRCASSLAGTEIINEQFFGPGTRLTVL.

The chain carries TRBV19 and TRBJ2-1; D is ambiguous. This CDR3 contains 13 residues. V gave up 5 bases and J gave up 6 bases, with 11 bases separating them. Germline V gene data show CDR1 as LNHDA and CDR2 as SQIVND (reference sequence). This chain's CDR3 is CASSGVAFNEQFF. Here the CDR3 DNA reads TGTGCCAGTAGTGGTGTTGCGTTCAATGAGCAGTTCTTC.

The chain recombines TRBV11-3 with TRBJ2-7; D gene ambiguous. Germline V gene data show CDR1 as SGHNT and CDR2 as YENEEA. The CDR3 runs 12 residues. Trimming took off 1 base at V and 6 bases at J, with 7 bases between the two ends. Here the CDR3 reads CASSLVPAEQYF. CDR3 coding DNA: TGTGCCAGCAGCTTAGTCCCAGCCGAGCAGTACTTC.

This rearrangement joins TRBV4-1 to TRBJ2-1, with 13 bases aligning to TRBD2. CDR1 and CDR2 from the germline V gene are MGHRA and YSYEKL. Unmatched junction bases numbered 5, after V lost 2 bases and J lost 7 bases. CDR3 length: 16 amino acids. CDR3 in DNA: TGCGCCAGCAGCCAAAGGGGGACTAGCGGGAAGAATGAGCAGTTCTTC. Residues: CASSQRGTSGKNEQFF.

V is TRBV7-9 and J is TRBJ2-4; 7 nucleotides line up with TRBD2. This CDR3 comprises 13 residues. Losses at the gene ends were 1 base for V and 7 bases for J; bases not matched to a gene: 1. CDR1 is SEHNR and CDR2 is FQNEAQ in the germline V gene (reference sequence). The CDR3 sequence is CASSLGEGNIQYF. In DNA, the CDR3 is TGTGCCAGCAGCTTAGGGGAGGGGAACATTCAGTACTTC.

Only a few counts were recorded for this clone. This rearrangement joins TRBV21-1 to TRBJ1-5; the D call in the table, TRBD1, was not verified against the DNA. TRBV21-1 is noted as a pseudogene. CDR3 length equals 15 residues. The CDR3 here is CASSRGQYSNQPQHF. The DNA of the CDR3 is TGTGCCAGCAGCAGGGGACAGTATAGCAATCAGCCCCAGCATTTT.

This clone was observed once. The chain uses TRBV9 and TRBJ2-7; 8 bases are a match to TRBD1. Germline V lookup: CDR1 SGDLS, CDR2 YYNGEE. With 3 bases clipped from V and 4 bases from J, the junction kept 9 bases outside the gene matches. The CDR3 totals 15 residues. The CDR3 loop reads CASSAPGTGSYEQYF. The CDR3 nucleotides are TGTGCCAGCAGCGCCCCCGGGACAGGTTCTTACGAGCAGTACTTC. Full variable domain (remainder filled in from reference TRBV9 and TRBJ2-7): DSGVTQTPKHLITATGQRVTLRCSPRSGDLSVYWYQQSLDQGLQFLIQYYNGEERAKGNILERFSAQQFPDLHSELNLSSLELGDSALYFCASSAPGTGSYEQYFGPGTRLTVT.